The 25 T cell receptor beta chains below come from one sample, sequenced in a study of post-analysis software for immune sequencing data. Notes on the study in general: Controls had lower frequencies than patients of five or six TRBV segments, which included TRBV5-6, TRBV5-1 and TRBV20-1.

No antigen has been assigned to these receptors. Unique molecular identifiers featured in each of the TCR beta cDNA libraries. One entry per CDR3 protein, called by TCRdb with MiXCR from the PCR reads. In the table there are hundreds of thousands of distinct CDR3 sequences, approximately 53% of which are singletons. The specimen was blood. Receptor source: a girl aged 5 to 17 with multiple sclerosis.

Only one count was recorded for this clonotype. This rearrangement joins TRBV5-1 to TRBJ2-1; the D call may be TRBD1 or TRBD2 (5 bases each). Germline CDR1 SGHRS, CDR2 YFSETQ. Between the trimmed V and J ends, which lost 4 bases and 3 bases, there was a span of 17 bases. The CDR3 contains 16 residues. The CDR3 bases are TGCGCCAGCAGCCGGAGTGGGGGAGAAGTCTACAATGAGCAGTTCTTC. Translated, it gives CASSRSGGEVYNEQFF.

Here the CDR3 reads CSAMGLYTEAFF. CDR3 nucleotides: TGCAGCGCTATGGGGTTGTACACTGAAGCTTTCTTT. V is TRBV29-1 and J is TRBJ1-1; D not certain. Germline CDR1 SQVTM, CDR2 ANQGSEA. This CDR3 region has 12 residues. The germline V and J ends were trimmed by 7 bases and 3 bases, with 12 bases remaining between them.

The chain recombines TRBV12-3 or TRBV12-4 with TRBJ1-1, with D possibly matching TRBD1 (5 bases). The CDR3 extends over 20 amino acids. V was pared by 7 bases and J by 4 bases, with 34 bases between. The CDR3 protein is CASNGKGTGARAFERTEAFF. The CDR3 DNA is TGTGCCAGCAATGGTAAAGGCACCGGGGCTCGGGCTTTCGAGCGCACTGAAGCTTTCTTT.

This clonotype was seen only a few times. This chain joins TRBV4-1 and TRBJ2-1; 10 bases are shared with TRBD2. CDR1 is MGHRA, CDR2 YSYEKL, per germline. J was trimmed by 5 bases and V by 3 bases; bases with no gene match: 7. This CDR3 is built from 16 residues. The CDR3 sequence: CASSHSGTSDHNEQFF. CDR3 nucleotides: TGCGCCAGCAGCCACTCCGGGACTAGCGACCACAATGAGCAGTTCTTC.

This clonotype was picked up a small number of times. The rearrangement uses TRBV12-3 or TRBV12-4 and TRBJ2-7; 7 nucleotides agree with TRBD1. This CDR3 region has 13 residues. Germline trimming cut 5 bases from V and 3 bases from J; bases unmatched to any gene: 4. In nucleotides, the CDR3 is TGTGCCAGCAGTCAGACAGGGAACTACGAGCAGTACTTC. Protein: CASSQTGNYEQYF.

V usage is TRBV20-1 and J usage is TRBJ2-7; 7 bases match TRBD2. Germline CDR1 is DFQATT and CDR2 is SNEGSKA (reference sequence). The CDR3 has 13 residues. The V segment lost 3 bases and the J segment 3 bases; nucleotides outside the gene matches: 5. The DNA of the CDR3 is TGCAGTGCTAGCGGGAGGCCCTACTACGAGCAGTACTTC. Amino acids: CSASGRPYYEQYF.

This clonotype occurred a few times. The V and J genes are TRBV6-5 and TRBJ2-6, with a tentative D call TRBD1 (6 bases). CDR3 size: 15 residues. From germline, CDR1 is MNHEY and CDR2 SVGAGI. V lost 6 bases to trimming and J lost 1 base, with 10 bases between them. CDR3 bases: TGTGCCAGCAGAAAAGGACAGTCTGGGGCCAACGTCCTGACTTTC. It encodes CASRKGQSGANVLTF.

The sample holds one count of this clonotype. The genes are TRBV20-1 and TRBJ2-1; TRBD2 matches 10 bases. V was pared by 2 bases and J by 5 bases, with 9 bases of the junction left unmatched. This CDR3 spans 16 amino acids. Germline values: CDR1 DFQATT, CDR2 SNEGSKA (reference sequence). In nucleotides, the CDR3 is TGCAGTGCTAGACCCCCAGGGACTAGCGCCAACAATGAGCAGTTCTTC. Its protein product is CSARPPGTSANNEQFF.

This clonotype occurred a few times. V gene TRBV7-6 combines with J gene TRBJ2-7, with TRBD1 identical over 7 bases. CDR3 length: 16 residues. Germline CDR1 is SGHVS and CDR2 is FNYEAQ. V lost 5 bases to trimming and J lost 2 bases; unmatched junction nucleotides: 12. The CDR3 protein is CASSQTAGQDPYEQYF. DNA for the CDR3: TGTGCCAGCAGCCAGACCGCCGGACAGGACCCCTACGAGCAGTACTTC. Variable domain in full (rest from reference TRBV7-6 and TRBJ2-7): GAGVSQSPRYKVTKRGQDVALRCDPISGHVSLYWYRQALGQGPEFLTYFNYEAQQDKSGLPNDRFSAERPEGSISTLTIQRTEQRDSAMYRCASSQTAGQDPYEQYFGPGTRLTVT.

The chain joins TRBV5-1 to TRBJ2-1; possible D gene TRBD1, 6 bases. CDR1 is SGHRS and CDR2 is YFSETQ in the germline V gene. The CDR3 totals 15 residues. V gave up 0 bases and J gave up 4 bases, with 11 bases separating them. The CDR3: CASSLEWTDYNEQFF. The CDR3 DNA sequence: TGCGCCAGCAGCTTGGAGTGGACAGATTACAATGAGCAGTTCTTC.

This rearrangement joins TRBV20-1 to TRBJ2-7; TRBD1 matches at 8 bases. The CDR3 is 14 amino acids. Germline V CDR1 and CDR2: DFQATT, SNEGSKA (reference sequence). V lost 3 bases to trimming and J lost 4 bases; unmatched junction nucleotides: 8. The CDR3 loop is CSASLDRVIYEQYF. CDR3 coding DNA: TGCAGTGCTAGCCTGGACAGGGTAATTTACGAGCAGTACTTC.

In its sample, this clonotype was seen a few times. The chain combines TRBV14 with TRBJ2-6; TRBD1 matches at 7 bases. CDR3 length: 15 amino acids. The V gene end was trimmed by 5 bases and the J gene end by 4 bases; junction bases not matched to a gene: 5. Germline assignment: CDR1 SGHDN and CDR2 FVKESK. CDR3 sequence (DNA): TGTGCCAGCAGCTCGACAGGGTACGGGGCCAACGTCCTGACTTTC. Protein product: CASSSTGYGANVLTF.

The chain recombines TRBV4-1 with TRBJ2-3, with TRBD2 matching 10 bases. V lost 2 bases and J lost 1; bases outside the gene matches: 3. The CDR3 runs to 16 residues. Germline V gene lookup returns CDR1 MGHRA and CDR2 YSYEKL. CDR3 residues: CASSQQGTSGTDTQYF. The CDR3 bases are TGCGCCAGCAGCCAACAGGGGACTAGCGGCACAGATACGCAGTATTTT.

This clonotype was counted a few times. CDR3 sequence reads: CASVPPAGGNTIYF. CDR3 bases: TGTGCTAGTGTTCCCCCGGCGGGAGGAAACACCATATATTTT. The chain joins TRBV12-5 to TRBJ1-3; D gene uncertain. The CDR3 loop spans 14 amino acids. Per germline, CDR1 LGHNT and CDR2 FRNRAP. Trimming pared 7 bases from V and 4 bases from J, leaving 14 bases between.

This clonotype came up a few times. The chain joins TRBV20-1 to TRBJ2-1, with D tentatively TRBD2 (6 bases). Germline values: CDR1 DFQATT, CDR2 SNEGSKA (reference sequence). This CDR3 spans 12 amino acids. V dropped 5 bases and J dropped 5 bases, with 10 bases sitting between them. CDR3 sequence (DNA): TGCAGTGCTGAGGGACTCAACAATGAGCAGTTCTTC. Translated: CSAEGLNNEQFF.

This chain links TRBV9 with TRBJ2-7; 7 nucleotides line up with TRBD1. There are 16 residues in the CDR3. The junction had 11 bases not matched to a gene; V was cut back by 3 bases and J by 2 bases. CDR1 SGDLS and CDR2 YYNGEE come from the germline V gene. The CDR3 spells CASSAGAGDSTYEQYF. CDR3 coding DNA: TGTGCCAGCAGCGCAGGGGCCGGGGACAGCACCTACGAGCAGTACTTC.

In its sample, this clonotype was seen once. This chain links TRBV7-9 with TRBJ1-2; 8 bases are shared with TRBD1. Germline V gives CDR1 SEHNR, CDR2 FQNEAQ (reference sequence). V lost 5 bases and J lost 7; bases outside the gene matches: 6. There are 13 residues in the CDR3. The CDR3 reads CASSGQGVSGYTF. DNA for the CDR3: TGTGCCAGCAGCGGACAGGGAGTTAGTGGCTACACCTTC.

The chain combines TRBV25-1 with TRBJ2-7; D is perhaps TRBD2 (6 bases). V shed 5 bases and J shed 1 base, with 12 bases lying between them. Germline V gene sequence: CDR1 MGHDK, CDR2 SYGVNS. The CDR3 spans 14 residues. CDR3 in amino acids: CASSSRGRSYEQYF. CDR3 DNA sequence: TGTGCCAGCAGTTCCCGGGGGAGGTCCTACGAGCAGTACTTC.

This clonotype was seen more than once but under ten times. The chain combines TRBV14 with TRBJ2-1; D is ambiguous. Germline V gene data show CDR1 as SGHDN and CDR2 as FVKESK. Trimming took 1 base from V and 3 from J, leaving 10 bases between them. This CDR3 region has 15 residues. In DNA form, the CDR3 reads TGTGCCAGCAGCCAAGTCGGCGGAGACTACAATGAGCAGTTCTTC. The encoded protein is CASSQVGGDYNEQFF.

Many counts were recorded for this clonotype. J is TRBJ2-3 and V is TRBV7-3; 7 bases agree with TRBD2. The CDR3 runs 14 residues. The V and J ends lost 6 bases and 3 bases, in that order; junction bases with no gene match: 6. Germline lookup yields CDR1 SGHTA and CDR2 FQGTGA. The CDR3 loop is CASSLRGGTDTQYF. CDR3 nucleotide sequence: TGTGCCAGCAGTCTCCGCGGGGGAACAGATACGCAGTATTTT.

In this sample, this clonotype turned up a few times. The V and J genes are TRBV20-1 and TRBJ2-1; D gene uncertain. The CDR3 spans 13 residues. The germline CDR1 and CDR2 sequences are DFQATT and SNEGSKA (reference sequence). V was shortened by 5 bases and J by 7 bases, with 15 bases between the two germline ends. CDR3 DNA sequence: TGCAGTGCTCCGAGCCTCCTAGGGAATGAGCAGTTCTTC. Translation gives CSAPSLLGNEQFF.

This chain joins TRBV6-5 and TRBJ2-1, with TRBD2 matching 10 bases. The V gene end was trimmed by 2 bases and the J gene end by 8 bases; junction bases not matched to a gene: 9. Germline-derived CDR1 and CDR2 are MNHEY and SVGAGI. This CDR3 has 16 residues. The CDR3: CASSYGSGGALDEQFF. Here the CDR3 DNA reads TGTGCCAGCAGTTACGGCAGCGGGGGGGCCTTGGATGAGCAGTTCTTC.

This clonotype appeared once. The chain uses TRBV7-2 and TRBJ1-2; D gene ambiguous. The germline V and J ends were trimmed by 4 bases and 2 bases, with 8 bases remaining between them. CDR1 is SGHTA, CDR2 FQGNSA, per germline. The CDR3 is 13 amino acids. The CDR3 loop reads CASSWNTNYGYTF. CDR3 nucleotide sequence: TGTGCCAGCAGCTGGAACACCAACTATGGCTACACCTTC. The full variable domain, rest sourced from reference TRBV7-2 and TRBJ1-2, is GAGVSQSPSNKVTEKGKDVELRCDPISGHTALYWYRQSLGQGLEFLIYFQGNSAPDKSGLPSDRFSAERTGGSVSTLTIQRTQQEDSAVYLCASSWNTNYGYTFGSGTRLTVV.

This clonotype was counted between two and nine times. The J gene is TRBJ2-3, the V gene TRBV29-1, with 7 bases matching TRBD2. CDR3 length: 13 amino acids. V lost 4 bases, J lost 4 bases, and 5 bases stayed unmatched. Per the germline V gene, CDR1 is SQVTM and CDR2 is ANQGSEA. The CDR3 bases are TGCAGCGTTGTCGGACTAGACTCAGATACGCAGTATTTT. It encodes CSVVGLDSDTQYF.

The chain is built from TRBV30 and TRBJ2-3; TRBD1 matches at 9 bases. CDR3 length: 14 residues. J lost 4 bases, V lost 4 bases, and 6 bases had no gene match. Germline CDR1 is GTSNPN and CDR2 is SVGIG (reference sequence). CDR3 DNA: TGTGCCTGGATGACAGGGGGTTATGCAGATACGCAGTATTTT. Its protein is CAWMTGGYADTQYF.